This T cell receptor (beta chain) was sequenced for a study of CD8+CD57+ T cells in acquired aplastic anemia. Study-wide background: The sorted CD4+ and CD8+ cells yielded an average about 3.3 ug of DNA. Reads per healthy sample averaged approximately 9.9 million (CD4+) and about 12 million (CD8+).

Study results and caveats: The number of CD8+ CDR3 sequences shared by patients and controls was about 27.

The template used for profiling TCR beta VDJ and CDR3 was genomic DNA. TCRdb analysed the reads with MiXCR anew, one entry per CDR3 protein. The data show around 170,000 distinct CDR3 sequences, 60% to 70% seen once. With 2 bases removed from V and 4 bases from J, the gap between germline ends came to 17 bases. CDR3 length equals 17 residues. CDR1 is MNHEY and CDR2 is SMNVEV in the germline V gene (reference sequence). A single count supports this clonotype. The target antigen is unknown. The chain couples TRBV27 to TRBJ2-2; tentative D call: TRBD2 (5 bases). The source of this sequence is a human donor in good health. Input material: sorted CD4+, CD8+, or CD8+CD57+ T cells (not recorded which) from PBMCs. The CDR3 spells CASSLSVGIASTGELFF. The CDR3 coding sequence is TGTGCCAGCAGTTTAAGTGTAGGGATAGCGAGCACCGGGGAGCTGTTTTTT.